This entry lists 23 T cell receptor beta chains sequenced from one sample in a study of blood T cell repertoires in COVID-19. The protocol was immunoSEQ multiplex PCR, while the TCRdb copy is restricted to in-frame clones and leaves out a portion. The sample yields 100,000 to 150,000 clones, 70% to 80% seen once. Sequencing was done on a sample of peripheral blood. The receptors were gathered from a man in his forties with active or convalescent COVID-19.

CDR3 protein: CASSLNLAGGRSDTQYF. The CDR3 coding sequence is TGTGCCAGCAGTTTGAATCTAGCGGGGGGCCGGTCAGATACGCAGTATTTT. This chain links TRBV28 with TRBJ2-3, with 11 bases aligning to TRBD2. From germline, CDR1 is MDHEN and CDR2 SYDVKM. The CDR3 is made up of 17 amino acids. V was clipped by 3 bases and J by 4 bases; unmatched bases: 9.

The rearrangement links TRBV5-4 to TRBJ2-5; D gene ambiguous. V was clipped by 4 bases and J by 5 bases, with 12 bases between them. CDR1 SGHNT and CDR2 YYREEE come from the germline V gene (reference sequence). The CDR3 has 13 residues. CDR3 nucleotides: TGTGCCAGCAGCAGCCCAGGTGTGGAGACCCAGTACTTC. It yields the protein CASSSPGVETQYF.

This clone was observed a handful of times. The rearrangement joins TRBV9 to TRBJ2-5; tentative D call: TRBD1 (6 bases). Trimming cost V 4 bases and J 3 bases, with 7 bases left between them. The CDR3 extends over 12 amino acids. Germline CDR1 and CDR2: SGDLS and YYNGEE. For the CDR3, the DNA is TGTGCCAGCAGCCGGACAGAAGAGACCCAGTACTTC. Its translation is CASSRTEETQYF. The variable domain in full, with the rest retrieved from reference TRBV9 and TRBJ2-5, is DSGVTQTPKHLITATGQRVTLRCSPRSGDLSVYWYQQSLDQGLQFLIQYYNGEERAKGNILERFSAQQFPDLHSELNLSSLELGDSALYFCASSRTEETQYFGPGTRLLVL.

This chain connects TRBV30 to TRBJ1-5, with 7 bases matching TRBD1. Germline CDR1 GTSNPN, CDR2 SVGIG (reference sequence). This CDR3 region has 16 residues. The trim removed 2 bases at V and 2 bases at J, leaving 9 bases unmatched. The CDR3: CAWSPPRTGGNQPQHF. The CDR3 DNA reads TGTGCCTGGAGTCCCCCCCGGACAGGCGGCAATCAGCCCCAGCATTTT.

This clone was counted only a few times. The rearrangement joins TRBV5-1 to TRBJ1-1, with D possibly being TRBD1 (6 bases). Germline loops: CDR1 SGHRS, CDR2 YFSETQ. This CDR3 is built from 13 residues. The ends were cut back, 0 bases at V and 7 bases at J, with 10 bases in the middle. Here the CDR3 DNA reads TGCGCCAGCAGCTTGGCCGGCAGGGGTGAAGCTTTCTTT. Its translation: CASSLAGRGEAFF.

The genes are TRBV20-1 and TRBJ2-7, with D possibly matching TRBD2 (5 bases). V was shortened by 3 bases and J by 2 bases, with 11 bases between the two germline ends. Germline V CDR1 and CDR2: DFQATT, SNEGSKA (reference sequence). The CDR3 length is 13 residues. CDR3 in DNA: TGCAGTGCTAGTGGACTCGTAGCCTACGAGCAGTACTTC. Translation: CSASGLVAYEQYF.

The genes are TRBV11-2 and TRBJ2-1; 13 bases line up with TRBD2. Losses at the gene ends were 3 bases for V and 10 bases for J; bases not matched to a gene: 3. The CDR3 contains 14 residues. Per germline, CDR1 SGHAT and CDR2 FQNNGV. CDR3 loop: CASSFLTSGREQFF. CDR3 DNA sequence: TGTGCCAGCAGCTTCCTGACTAGCGGGAGGGAGCAGTTCTTC.

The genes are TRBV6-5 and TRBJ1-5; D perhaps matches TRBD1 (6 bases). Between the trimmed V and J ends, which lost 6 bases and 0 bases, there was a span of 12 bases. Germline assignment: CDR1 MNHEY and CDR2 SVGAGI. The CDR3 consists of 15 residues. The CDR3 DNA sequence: TGTGCCAGCAGGCCGACAGGAGATAGCAATCAGCCCCAGCATTTT. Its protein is CASRPTGDSNQPQHF.

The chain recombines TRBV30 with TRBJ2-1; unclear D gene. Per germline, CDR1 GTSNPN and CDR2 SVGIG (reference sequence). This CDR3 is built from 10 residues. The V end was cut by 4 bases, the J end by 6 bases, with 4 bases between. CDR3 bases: TGTGCCTGGAATCTCAATGAGCAGTTCTTC. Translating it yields CAWNLNEQFF.

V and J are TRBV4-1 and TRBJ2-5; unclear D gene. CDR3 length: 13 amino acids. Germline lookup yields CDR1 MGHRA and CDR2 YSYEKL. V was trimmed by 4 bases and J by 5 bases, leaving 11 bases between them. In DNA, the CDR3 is TGCGCCAGCAGCCTTGGAGATAGGGAGACCCAGTACTTC. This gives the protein CASSLGDRETQYF.

CDR3 residues: CASSLRDPNTGELFF. CDR3 sequence (DNA): TGCGCCAGCAGCTTACGGGATCCGAACACCGGGGAGCTGTTTTTT. V usage is TRBV5-1 and J usage is TRBJ2-2, with a possible D match to TRBD2 (5 bases). Germline values: CDR1 SGHRS, CDR2 YFSETQ. This CDR3 comprises 15 residues. Deletions cut 2 bases from V and 0 bases from J, with 8 bases between.

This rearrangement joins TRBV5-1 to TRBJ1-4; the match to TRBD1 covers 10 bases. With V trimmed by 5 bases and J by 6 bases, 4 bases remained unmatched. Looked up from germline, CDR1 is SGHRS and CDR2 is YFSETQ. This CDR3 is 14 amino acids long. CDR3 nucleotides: TGCGCCAGCAGTTCCGGGACAGGGGATGAAAAACTGTTTTTT. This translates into CASSSGTGDEKLFF.

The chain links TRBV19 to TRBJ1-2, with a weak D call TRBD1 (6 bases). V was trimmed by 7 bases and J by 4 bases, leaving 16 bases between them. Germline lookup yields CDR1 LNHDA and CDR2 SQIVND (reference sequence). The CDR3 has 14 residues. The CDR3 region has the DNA TGTGCCAGTAATTCGGGGGGGCTCGTCTATGGCTACACCTTC. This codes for CASNSGGLVYGYTF.

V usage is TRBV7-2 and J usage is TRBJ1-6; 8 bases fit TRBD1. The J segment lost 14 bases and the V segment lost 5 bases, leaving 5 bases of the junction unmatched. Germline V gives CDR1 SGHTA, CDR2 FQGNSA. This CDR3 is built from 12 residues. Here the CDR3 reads CASSNRTGTLHF. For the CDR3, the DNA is TGTGCCAGCAGCAACCGGACAGGGACCCTCCACTTT.

The CDR3 DNA reads as TGTGCCTGGAGTGTAGGGGACAGGGTTTCTGATGGCTACACCTTC. This gives the protein CAWSVGDRVSDGYTF. J is TRBJ1-2 and V is TRBV30, with TRBD1 matching 9 bases. This CDR3 is 15 amino acids long. V shed 0 bases and J 6 bases; nucleotides not matched to a gene: 8. Germline V gives CDR1 GTSNPN, CDR2 SVGIG (reference sequence).

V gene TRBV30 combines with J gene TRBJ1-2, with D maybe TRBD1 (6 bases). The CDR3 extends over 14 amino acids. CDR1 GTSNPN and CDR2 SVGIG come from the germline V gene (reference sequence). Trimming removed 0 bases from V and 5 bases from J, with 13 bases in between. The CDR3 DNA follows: TGTGCCTGGAGTGTAGGGGGGGCACTGTATGGCTACACCTTC. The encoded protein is CAWSVGGALYGYTF.

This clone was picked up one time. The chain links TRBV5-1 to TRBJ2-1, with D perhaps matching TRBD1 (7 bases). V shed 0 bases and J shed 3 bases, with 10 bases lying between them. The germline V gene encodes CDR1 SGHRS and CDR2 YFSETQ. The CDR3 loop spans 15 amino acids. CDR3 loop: CASSLDRGLYNEQFF. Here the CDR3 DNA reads TGCGCCAGCAGCTTGGACAGGGGACTCTACAATGAGCAGTTCTTC. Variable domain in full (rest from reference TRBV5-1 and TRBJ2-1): KAGVTQTPRYLIKTRGQQVTLSCSPISGHRSVSWYQQTPGQGLQFLFEYFSETQRNKGNFPGRFSGRQFSNSRSEMNVSTLELGDSALYLCASSLDRGLYNEQFFGPGTRLTVL.

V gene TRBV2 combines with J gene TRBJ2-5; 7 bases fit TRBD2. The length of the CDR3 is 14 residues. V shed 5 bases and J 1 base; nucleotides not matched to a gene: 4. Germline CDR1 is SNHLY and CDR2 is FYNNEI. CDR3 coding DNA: TGTGCCAGCAGTTCCACTAGCGTCCAAGAGACCCAGTACTTC. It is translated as CASSSTSVQETQYF. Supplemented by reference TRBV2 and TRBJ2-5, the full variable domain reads EPEVTQTPSHQVTQMGQEVILRCVPISNHLYFYWYRQILGQKVEFLVSFYNNEISEKSEIFDDQFSVERPDGSNFTLKIRSTKLEDSAMYFCASSSTSVQETQYFGPGTRLLVL.

CDR3 DNA sequence: TGTGCCATCAGTGAGCCCCGAGAGTACAATGAGCAGTTCTTC. It codes for CAISEPREYNEQFF. This rearrangement joins TRBV10-3 to TRBJ2-1; D gene unclear. The CDR3 has 14 amino acids. Germline values: CDR1 ENHRY, CDR2 SYGVKD. V lost 2 bases to trimming and J lost 4 bases, with 9 bases between them.

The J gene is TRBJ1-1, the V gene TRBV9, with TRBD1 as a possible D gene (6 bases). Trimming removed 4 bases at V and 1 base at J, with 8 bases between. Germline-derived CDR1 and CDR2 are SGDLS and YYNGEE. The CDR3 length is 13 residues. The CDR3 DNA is TGTGCCAGCAGCATGACAGGGAACACTGAAGCTTTCTTT. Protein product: CASSMTGNTEAFF.

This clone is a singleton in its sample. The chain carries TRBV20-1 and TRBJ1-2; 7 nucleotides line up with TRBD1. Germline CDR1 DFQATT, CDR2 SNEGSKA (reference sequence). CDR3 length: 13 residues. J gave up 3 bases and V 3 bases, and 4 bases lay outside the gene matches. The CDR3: CSASPTGDYGYTF. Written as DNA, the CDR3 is TGCAGTGCTAGTCCCACAGGGGACTATGGCTACACCTTC.

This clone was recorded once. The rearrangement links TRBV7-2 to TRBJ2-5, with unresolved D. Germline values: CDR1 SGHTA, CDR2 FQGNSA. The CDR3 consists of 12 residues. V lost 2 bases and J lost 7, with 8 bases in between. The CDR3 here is CASSLIGATQYF. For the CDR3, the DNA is TGTGCCAGCAGCTTAATAGGAGCGACCCAGTACTTC.

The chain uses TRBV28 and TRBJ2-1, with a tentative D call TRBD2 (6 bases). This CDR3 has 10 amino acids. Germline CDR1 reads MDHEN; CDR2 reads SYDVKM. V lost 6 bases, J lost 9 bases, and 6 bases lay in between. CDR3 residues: CASRRGEQFF. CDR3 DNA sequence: TGTGCCAGCAGGCGGGGTGAGCAGTTCTTC.